This T cell receptor (beta chain) stems from a study of T cell repertoires in aging, cancer and after chemotherapy. General study points: The repertoire data cannot show anything about immunological memory following chemotherapy.

Of note for this clonotype: No antigen is known for it.

TRB rearrangements spanning V, D and J were amplified using mixed TRB-A/B primers. MiXCR, applied by TCRdb to the multiplex PCR reads, yields one record per CDR3 protein. The sample lists 10,000 to 13,000 distinct CDR3 sequences; approximately 30% were seen once. V gave up 5 bases and J gave up 0 bases; unmatched junction bases: 9. The CDR3 runs 18 residues. Germline values: CDR1 SGHTA, CDR2 FQGNSA. TCR beta rearrangements were amplified from peripheral blood genomic DNA. The rearrangement joins TRBV7-2 to TRBJ2-3; the match to TRBD2 covers 12 bases. The sequence was collected from a human donor in good health. Material for sequencing was blood. The CDR3 DNA reads TGTGCCAGCAGCCTCCATCCTAGCGGGGGGGTAAGCACAGATACGCAGTATTTT. Its translation: CASSLHPSGGVSTDTQYF.